This TCR beta chain was sequenced in a study of cytomegalovirus exposure and HLA in healthy donors. Note on this clone: Antigen specificity is unknown.

It was with 60 Vbeta and 13 Jbeta primers that the PCR ran. Using immunoSEQ multiplex PCR, the repertoire was profiled, and TCRdb retains in-frame clones only, with some absent. The profile shows 150,000 to 200,000 clones, 76% of them singletons. Study findings and constraints: Accurate prediction of most subjects' HLA-A and HLA-B alleles from TCR beta sequences was reported.

This CDR3 spans 15 amino acids. The V gene's germline CDR1 is SGHAT and CDR2 FQNNGV. The trim removed 3 bases at V and 3 bases at J, leaving 5 bases unmatched. The rearrangement joins TRBV11-2 to TRBJ2-3, with 8 bases aligning to TRBD2. The clonotype originates from a female donor in good health and CMV-seronegative. Sequencing input: PBMCs. The CDR3 spells CASSLIAGRTDTQYF. CDR3 sequence (DNA): TGTGCCAGCAGCTTGATAGCGGGGCGAACAGATACGCAGTATTTT.